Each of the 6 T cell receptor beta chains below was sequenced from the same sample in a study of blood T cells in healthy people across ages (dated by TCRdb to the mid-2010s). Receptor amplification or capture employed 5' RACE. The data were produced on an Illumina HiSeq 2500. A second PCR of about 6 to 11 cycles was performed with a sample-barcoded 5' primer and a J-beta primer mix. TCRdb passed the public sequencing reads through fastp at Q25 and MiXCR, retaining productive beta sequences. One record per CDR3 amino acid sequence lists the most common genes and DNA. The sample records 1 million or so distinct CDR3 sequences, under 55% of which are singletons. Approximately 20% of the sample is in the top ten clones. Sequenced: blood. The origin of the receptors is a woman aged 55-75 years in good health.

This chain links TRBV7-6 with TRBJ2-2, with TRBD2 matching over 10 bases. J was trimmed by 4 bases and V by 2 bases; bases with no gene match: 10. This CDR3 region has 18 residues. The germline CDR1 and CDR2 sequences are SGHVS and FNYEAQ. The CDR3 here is CASSLRASGSGATGELFF. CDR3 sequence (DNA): TGTGCCAGCAGCTTAAGGGCTAGCGGGAGCGGGGCCACCGGGGAGCTGTTTTTT.

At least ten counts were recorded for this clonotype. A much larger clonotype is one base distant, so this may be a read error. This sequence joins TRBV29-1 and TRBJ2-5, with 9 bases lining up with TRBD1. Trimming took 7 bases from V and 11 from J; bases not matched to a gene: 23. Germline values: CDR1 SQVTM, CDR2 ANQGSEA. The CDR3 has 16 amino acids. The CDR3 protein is CSASGDRDAGSNEQYF. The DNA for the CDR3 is TGCAGCGCATCCGGGGACAGGGACGCTGGATCCAATGAGCAGTACTTC.

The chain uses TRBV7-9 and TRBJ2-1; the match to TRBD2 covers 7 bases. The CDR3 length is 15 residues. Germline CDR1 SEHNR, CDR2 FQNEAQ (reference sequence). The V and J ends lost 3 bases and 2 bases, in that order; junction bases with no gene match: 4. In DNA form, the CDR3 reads TGTGCCAGCAGCTTGGGACGGGAGGCCTACAATGAGCAGTTCTTC. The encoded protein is CASSLGREAYNEQFF.

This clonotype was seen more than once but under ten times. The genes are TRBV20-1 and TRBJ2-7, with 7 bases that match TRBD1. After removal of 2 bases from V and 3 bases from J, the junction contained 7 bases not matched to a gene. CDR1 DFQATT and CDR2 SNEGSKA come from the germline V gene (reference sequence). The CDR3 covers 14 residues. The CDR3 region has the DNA TGCAGTGCTAGAAGCTGGGACAGCTACTACGAGCAGTACTTC. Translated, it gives CSARSWDSYYEQYF.

Here the CDR3 DNA reads TGTGCCAGCAGGCAGGGTCCCTCTGGGGCCAACGTCCTGACTTTC. Protein sequence: CASRQGPSGANVLTF. The chain recombines TRBV2 with TRBJ2-6; tentatively, D is TRBD1 (5 bases). Trimming left V 6 bases short and J 0 bases short, with 9 bases between. Germline assignment: CDR1 SNHLY and CDR2 FYNNEI. The CDR3 contains 15 residues.

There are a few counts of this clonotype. This CDR3 is CSVASGYNEQFF. The CDR3 region has the DNA TGCAGCGTCGCTAGCGGATACAATGAGCAGTTCTTC. V gene TRBV29-1 combines with J gene TRBJ2-1, with 7 bases fitting TRBD2. The CDR3 is made up of 12 amino acids. Per germline, CDR1 SQVTM and CDR2 ANQGSEA. The V and J ends lost 6 bases and 4 bases, in that order; junction bases with no gene match: 3.